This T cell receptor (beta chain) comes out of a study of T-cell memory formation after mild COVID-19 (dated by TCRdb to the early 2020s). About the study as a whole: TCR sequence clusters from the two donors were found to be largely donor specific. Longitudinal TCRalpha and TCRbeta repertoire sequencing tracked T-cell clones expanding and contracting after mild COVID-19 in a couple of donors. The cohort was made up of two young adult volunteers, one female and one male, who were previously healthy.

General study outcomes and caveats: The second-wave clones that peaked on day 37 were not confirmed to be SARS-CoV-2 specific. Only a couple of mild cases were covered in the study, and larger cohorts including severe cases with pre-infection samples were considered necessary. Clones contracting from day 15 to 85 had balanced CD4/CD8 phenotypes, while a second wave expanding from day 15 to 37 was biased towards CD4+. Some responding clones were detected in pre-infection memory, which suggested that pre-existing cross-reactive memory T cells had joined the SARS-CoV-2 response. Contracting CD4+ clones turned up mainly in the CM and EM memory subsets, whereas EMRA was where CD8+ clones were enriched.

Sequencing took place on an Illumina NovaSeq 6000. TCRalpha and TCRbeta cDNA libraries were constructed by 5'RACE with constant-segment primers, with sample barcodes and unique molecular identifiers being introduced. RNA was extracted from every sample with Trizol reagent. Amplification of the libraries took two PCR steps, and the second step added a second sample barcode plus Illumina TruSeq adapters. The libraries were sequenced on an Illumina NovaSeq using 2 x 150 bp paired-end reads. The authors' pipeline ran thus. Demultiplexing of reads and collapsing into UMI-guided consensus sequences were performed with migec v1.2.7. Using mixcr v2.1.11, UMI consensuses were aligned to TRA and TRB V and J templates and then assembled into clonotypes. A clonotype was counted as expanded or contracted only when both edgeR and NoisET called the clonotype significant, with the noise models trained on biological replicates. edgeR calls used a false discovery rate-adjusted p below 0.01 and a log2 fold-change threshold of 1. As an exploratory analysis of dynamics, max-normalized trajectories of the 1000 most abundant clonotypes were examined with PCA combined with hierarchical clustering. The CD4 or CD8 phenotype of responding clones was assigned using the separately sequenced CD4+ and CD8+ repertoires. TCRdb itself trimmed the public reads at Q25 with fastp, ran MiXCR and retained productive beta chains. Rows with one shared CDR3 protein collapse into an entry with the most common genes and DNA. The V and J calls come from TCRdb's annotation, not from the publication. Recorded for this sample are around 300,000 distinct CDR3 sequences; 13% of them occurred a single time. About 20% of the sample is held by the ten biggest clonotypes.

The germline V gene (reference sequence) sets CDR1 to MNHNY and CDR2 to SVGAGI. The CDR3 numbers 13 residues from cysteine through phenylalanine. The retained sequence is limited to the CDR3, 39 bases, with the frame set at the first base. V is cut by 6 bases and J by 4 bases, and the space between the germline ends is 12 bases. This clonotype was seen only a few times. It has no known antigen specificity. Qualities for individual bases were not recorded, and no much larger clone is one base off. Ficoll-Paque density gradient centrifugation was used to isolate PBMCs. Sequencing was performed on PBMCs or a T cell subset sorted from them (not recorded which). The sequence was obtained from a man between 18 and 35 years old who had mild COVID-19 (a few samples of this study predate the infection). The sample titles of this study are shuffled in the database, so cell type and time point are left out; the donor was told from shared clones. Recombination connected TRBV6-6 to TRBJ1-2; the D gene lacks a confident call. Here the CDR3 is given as CASSPAPGYGYTF. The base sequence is TGTGCCAGCAGCCCGGCCCCCGGCTATGGCTACACCTTC.